A selection of T cell receptor beta chains follows, all from one sample in a study of T cell responses to AZD1222 COVID-19 vaccine. Profiled with immunoSEQ multiplex PCR; TCRdb holds only in-frame clones, not every one. The table records about 120,000 clones, around 85% of them present only once. The sample in question was peripheral blood, obtained on day 0 of AZD1222 vaccination. Receptors originate from an adult in good health. The conserved cysteine and the conserved F or W are not part of the CDR3 here. D genes are given only for firm matches.

d_call	v_call	j_call	cdr3_aa
NA	TRBV28	TRBJ1-3	ASTFSRNTIY
TRBD1	TRBV11-2	TRBJ2-7	ASSFGTAEQY
TRBD2	TRBV4-3	TRBJ2-3	ASSPALTAGGPADTQY
NA	TRBV25-1	TRBJ2-7	ASSESTATYEQY
TRBD1	TRBV2	TRBJ2-7	ASSAGTGNREQY
NA	TRBV11-2	TRBJ2-3	ASSPRKGTSWADTQY
TRBD1	TRBV7-9	TRBJ1-1	ASSGPVQGAVEAF
NA	TRBV6-1	TRBJ1-3	ASSEAGPGNTIY
TRBD2	TRBV15	TRBJ2-7	ATSRGLTSGGYEQY
NA	TRBV6-5	TRBJ2-7	ASSYFSGLQEQY
NA	TRBV9	TRBJ2-1	ASSVSPSSYNEQF
NA	TRBV24-1	TRBJ2-1	ATSGTNSSYNEQF
NA	TRBV19	TRBJ1-2	ASSIMTETYGYT
TRBD1	TRBV7-2	TRBJ2-7	ASSLAGTGPVYEQY
NA	TRBV7-9	TRBJ1-4	ASSLGHNNEKLF
TRBD2	TRBV13	TRBJ2-1	ASSLSLAGGLYNEQF
NA	TRBV7-9	TRBJ1-1	ASSAEGEAF
NA	TRBV18	TRBJ1-1	ASSPSGGGTEAF
TRBD2	TRBV19	TRBJ2-7	ASSLSGAGGHYEQY
TRBD1	TRBV19	TRBJ1-2	ASSRDRADYGYT
NA	TRBV6-5	TRBJ2-1	ASGLNSYNEQF
NA	TRBV5-4	TRBJ1-1	ASSFMDRMSTEAF
NA	TRBV3-1/TRBV3-2	TRBJ2-7	ASSQRQGAQY
NA	TRBV28	TRBJ2-6	ASSFRNSGANVLT
TRBD1	TRBV30	TRBJ1-5	AWSRDRYYQPQH
NA	TRBV15	TRBJ2-2	ATSRDQDGELF
NA	TRBV6-5	TRBJ2-7	ASSYSLGGYEQY
NA	TRBV30	TRBJ2-2	ACLSWQGNTGELF
NA	TRBV28	TRBJ1-4	ASSLERRPNEKLF
NA	TRBV20-1	TRBJ2-1	SAGTNEQF
TRBD1	TRBV5-1	TRBJ1-1	ASSLANRGRAEAF
TRBD1	TRBV3-1/TRBV3-2	TRBJ1-1	ASSKGTGGTEAF
NA	TRBV25-1	TRBJ1-1	ASSESGTPAF
NA	TRBV7-2	TRBJ1-3	ASSLSDGEGNTIY
TRBD1	TRBV28	TRBJ1-5	ASIKLGQVYSNQPQH
NA	TRBV3-1/TRBV3-2	TRBJ1-1	ASSQDLPPTTEAF
TRBD1	TRBV10-1	TRBJ1-5	ASSERQGNENQPQH
TRBD2	TRBV5-1	TRBJ2-5	ASSFRLAGVETQY
NA	TRBV10-3	TRBJ1-2	AISESLVGRPLYGYT
NA	TRBV7-8	TRBJ1-5	ASKGQPGSNQPQH
NA	TRBV28	TRBJ2-5	ASSSATNRATETQY
TRBD2	TRBV19	TRBJ2-1	ASSVLAGSSYNEQF
NA	TRBV2	TRBJ2-3	ASTRGMGTDTQY
TRBD2	TRBV3-1/TRBV3-2	TRBJ2-4	ASSQAASGGNIQY
TRBD2	TRBV3-1/TRBV3-2	TRBJ2-3	ASSSYGTSGGADTQY
NA	TRBV27	TRBJ1-6	ASSLYLPDGLSPLH
TRBD2	TRBV2	TRBJ2-2	ASSPSLAGGFTGELF
NA	TRBV6-2/TRBV6-3	TRBJ2-7	ASSTPSISTPHEQY
NA	TRBV27	TRBJ2-1	ASSLSTGDLGRGEQF
NA	TRBV30	TRBJ1-5	AWSVLGGLGQPQH
NA	TRBV2	TRBJ2-7	ASSRLSYEQY
NA	TRBV18	TRBJ1-6	ASSPPPGSYNSPLH
NA	TRBV11-2	TRBJ2-7	ASSSQGLSREQY
TRBD1	TRBV19	TRBJ1-6	ATKGGRRDRGLWDPSPLH
NA	TRBV12-5	TRBJ2-5	ASGLVLNRAGFQETQY